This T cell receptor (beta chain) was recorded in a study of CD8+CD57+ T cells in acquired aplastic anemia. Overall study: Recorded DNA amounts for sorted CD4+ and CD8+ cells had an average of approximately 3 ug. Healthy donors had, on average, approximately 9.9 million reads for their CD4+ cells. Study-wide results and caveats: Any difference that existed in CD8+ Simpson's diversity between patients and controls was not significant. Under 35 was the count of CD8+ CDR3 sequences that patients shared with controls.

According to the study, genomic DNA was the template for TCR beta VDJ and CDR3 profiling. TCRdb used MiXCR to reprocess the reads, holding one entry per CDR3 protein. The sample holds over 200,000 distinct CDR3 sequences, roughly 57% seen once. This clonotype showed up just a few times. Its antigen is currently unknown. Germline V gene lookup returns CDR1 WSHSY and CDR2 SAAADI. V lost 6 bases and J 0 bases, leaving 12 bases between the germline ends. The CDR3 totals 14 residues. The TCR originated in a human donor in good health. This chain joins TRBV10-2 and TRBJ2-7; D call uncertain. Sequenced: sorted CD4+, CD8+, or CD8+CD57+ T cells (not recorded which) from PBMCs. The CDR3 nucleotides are TGCGCCAGCAGGAGTGATCCGAGCTCCTACGAGCAGTACTTC. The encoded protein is CASRSDPSSYEQYF.